This is a list of T cell receptor beta chains from one sample in a study of shared clonotypes between healthy human individuals. Libraries were prepared by immunoSEQ multiplex PCR; TCRdb keeps only in-frame clonotypes and omits some of them. The sample includes around 1,000,000 clones, roughly 80% of them seen just once. Specimen: memory CD4+ T cells from PBMCs. The source is a man younger than 30 in good health. Some clones in this sample may be carry-over from other donors' samples. Each CDR3 is given with its conserved first and last residue. D genes are given only for firm matches. Not all rows give a size; the values are once, few, many and, for expanded clones, a class.

cdr3_nt,cdr3_aa,v_call,j_call,cdr3_length,clone_size,d_call
TGCGCCAGCAGCCCTCTCGCGCCTGTCTTTAATCAGCCCCAGCATTTT,CASSPLAPVFNQPQHF,TRBV4-1,TRBJ1-5,16,NA,NA
TGTGCCTGGAGTCCAGGGGCGTCCTACGAGCAGTACTTC,CAWSPGASYEQYF,TRBV30,TRBJ2-7,13,NA,NA
TGTGCCAGCAGTGGTCGCAGCTCCTACAATGAGCAGTTCTTC,CASSGRSSYNEQFF,TRBV2,TRBJ2-1,14,NA,NA
TGCGCCAGCAGCCAAGCGCCCGCCTACGAGCAGTACTTC,CASSQAPAYEQYF,TRBV4-3,TRBJ2-7,13,NA,NA
TGCAGCGTTGAAGATCGCGGGAGCAGAAACACCATATATTTT,CSVEDRGSRNTIYF,TRBV29-1,TRBJ1-3,14,NA,NA
TGTGCCAGCAGCTTGAAGGGTGTGTGGACCCAGTACTTC,CASSLKGVWTQYF,TRBV5-8,TRBJ2-5,13,NA,NA
TGTGCCAGCAGCCAAGGCCCGCGGACTAGCGGGAGGGATGAGCAGTTCTTC,CASSQGPRTSGRDEQFF,TRBV14,TRBJ2-1,17,NA,TRBD2
TGTGCCAGCAGCCCCGTGGCAGGAGCGAACACCGGGGAGCTGTTTTTT,CASSPVAGANTGELFF,TRBV11-2,TRBJ2-2,16,NA,NA
TGTGCCATCAGTGCCGGAGACAATGAGCAGTTCTTC,CAISAGDNEQFF,TRBV10-3,TRBJ2-1,12,few,NA
TGTGCCAGCAGCACCTGGAGGTCAGATACGCAGTATTTT,CASSTWRSDTQYF,TRBV7-9,TRBJ2-3,13,NA,NA
TGTGCCAGCAGCGGACCGCCGGCGGAGGGTAACAATGAGCAGTTCTTC,CASSGPPAEGNNEQFF,TRBV5-4,TRBJ2-1,16,few,NA
TGTGCCAGCAGCGAGTATGGGACAGGGTCGACTGAAGCTTTCTTT,CASSEYGTGSTEAFF,TRBV5-6,TRBJ1-1,15,NA,TRBD1
TGTGCCAGCTCACCATGGCTAGCGGGAGAAGAGACCCAGTACTTC,CASSPWLAGEETQYF,TRBV18,TRBJ2-5,15,NA,TRBD2
TGTGCCAGCAGTGGAACAGGGATCCATCAGCCCCAGCATTTT,CASSGTGIHQPQHF,TRBV6-1,TRBJ1-5,14,NA,NA
TGCGCCAGCAGCCCACTTGAACTCGGAAAAAGGGAGCAGTACTTC,CASSPLELGKREQYF,TRBV10-2,TRBJ2-7,15,once,NA
TGTGCCAGCATTATTACCGGGACAGGGGGCGACTTTGGGGCCAACGTCCTGACTTTC,CASIITGTGGDFGANVLTF,TRBV7-9,TRBJ2-6,19,NA,TRBD1
TGTGCCAGTAGGGAACAGGGCTCTGGGGCCAACGTCCTGACTTTC,CASREQGSGANVLTF,TRBV19,TRBJ2-6,15,NA,NA
TGTGCCACCAGCAGGACCCGGGACTATCACGAGCAGTACTTC,CATSRTRDYHEQYF,TRBV15,TRBJ2-7,14,NA,TRBD2
TGTGCCACCAGATCGTTTAGCGGGAGGGCGGACGAGCAGTACTTC,CATRSFSGRADEQYF,TRBV15,TRBJ2-7,15,NA,TRBD2
TGTGCCAGCAGCTTGGCCCTGGCTAGCGGGACCTACAATGAGCAGTTCTTC,CASSLALASGTYNEQFF,TRBV5-5,TRBJ2-1,17,NA,TRBD2
TGTGCCAGCAGCTTGGGACCTCTGGGGACTGGGGACAACGTCCTGACTTTC,CASSLGPLGTGDNVLTF,TRBV7-3,TRBJ2-6,17,NA,NA
TGTGCCAGTAGTATCCAAAATAGAGGAACCTACGAGCAGTACTTC,CASSIQNRGTYEQYF,TRBV19,TRBJ2-7,15,NA,NA
TGTGCCAGCAGTTTAGGGGCTATTCGCGGGAGCTCCTACGAGCAGTACTTC,CASSLGAIRGSSYEQYF,TRBV28,TRBJ2-7,17,once,TRBD2
TGCGCCAGCAGGCAGGGGTTCGGCACTGAAGCTTTCTTT,CASRQGFGTEAFF,TRBV10-2,TRBJ1-1,13,NA,NA
TGTGCCTGGAGTGTCTTCGGGACAGGGGTTTCCTACGAGCAGTACTTC,CAWSVFGTGVSYEQYF,TRBV30,TRBJ2-7,16,NA,TRBD1
TGCGCCAGCAGCCCTGGGGGCGGCAGTATGAACACTGAAGCTTTCTTT,CASSPGGGSMNTEAFF,TRBV5-1,TRBJ1-1,16,NA,NA
TGTGCCAGCAGCTTGTGGATGGGGCAGCTCAATCAGCCCCAGCATTTT,CASSLWMGQLNQPQHF,TRBV5-5,TRBJ1-5,16,NA,NA
TGCGCCAGCAGCTCGGAAACAGGGGGGAATGAAAAACTGTTTTTT,CASSSETGGNEKLFF,TRBV5-1,TRBJ1-4,15,NA,TRBD1
TGTGCCAGCAGTTCGGGGCGCCTCTGGGTCTTC,CASSSGRLWVF,TRBV27,TRBJ2-1,11,NA,NA
TGTGCCAGCAGCGTCGATCCGATTGGAGAGACCCAGTACTTC,CASSVDPIGETQYF,TRBV9,TRBJ2-5,14,few,NA
TGTGCCTGGAGTGTCGGCGGTGGAGATGAGCAGTTCTTC,CAWSVGGGDEQFF,TRBV30,TRBJ2-1,13,NA,NA
TGTGCCAGCAGTCGGGACAGGGGCACAGATACGCAGTATTTT,CASSRDRGTDTQYF,TRBV27,TRBJ2-3,14,NA,TRBD1
TGTGCCAGCAGCTTAGGCCAGGGGGCAAGGTACGAGCAGTACTTC,CASSLGQGARYEQYF,TRBV7-9,TRBJ2-7,15,few,TRBD1
TGCGCCAGCAGCCAAGATCCGGGACTAGCGGGAGAAAATGAGCAGTTCTTC,CASSQDPGLAGENEQFF,TRBV4-1,TRBJ2-1,17,NA,TRBD2
TGTGCCAGCAGGGGGGTAGTTAATTCACCCCTCCACTTT,CASRGVVNSPLHF,TRBV2,TRBJ1-6,13,NA,NA
TGCGCCAGCAGCCTGACGGACGTGAACACTGAAGCTTTCTTT,CASSLTDVNTEAFF,TRBV5-1,TRBJ1-1,14,NA,NA
TGTGCCACCGTCCCCGGGGGGGCCGCGAACACCGGGGAGCTGTTTTTT,CATVPGGAANTGELFF,TRBV28,TRBJ2-2,16,NA,TRBD2
TGTGCCAGCAGCTTAGAACTTGGGTACAATGAGCAGTTCTTC,CASSLELGYNEQFF,TRBV7-6,TRBJ2-1,14,NA,NA
TGTGCCAGCAGTCCTTGGGACGTAGGGGCCCTTCGACCGAACACTGAAGCTTTCTTT,CASSPWDVGALRPNTEAFF,TRBV28,TRBJ1-1,19,many,NA
TGTGCCAGCACCCCGTTAAGACAGAGCAGAAACACCATATATTTT,CASTPLRQSRNTIYF,TRBV6-6,TRBJ1-3,15,NA,NA
TGTGCCAGCAGTCCATGGGGGGGGGATGAAAAACTGTTTTTT,CASSPWGGDEKLFF,TRBV27,TRBJ1-4,14,NA,NA
TGCGCCAGCAGCTTTACAGGGGTAGTGAACACTGAAGCTTTCTTT,CASSFTGVVNTEAFF,TRBV5-1,TRBJ1-1,15,NA,TRBD1
TGTGCCAGCAGCGCCCCCCTGGGGACTGAAGCTTTCTTT,CASSAPLGTEAFF,TRBV6-6,TRBJ1-1,13,NA,NA
TGTGCCAGCAGTCTACACGTCTCTAACTATGGCTACACCTTC,CASSLHVSNYGYTF,TRBV6-5,TRBJ1-2,14,NA,NA
TGTGCCAGCAGTTTAGGGGGGCGCAGCTATGGCTACACCTTC,CASSLGGRSYGYTF,TRBV28,TRBJ1-2,14,many,NA
TGTGCCAGCAGCGTACGCCCAAGAGAGACCCAGTACTTC,CASSVRPRETQYF,TRBV9,TRBJ2-5,13,once,NA
TGTGCCAGCATCGACAGCGGGAGATCGAATGAGCAGTTCTTC,CASIDSGRSNEQFF,TRBV28,TRBJ2-1,14,NA,TRBD2
TGTGCCATCAGTCAGCAAGAGACCCAGTACTTC,CAISQQETQYF,TRBV10-3,TRBJ2-5,11,NA,NA
TGTGCCAGCAGTGACTCTGGCGGGAGGGGCTACAATGAGCAGTTCTTC,CASSDSGGRGYNEQFF,TRBV6-4,TRBJ2-1,16,NA,TRBD2